The clone carrying this T cell receptor beta chain has a count of ten or more. Based on clinical symptoms, serum thyroxine and TRAb, thyroid ultrasound and orbital computed tomography, diagnoses were reached. The investigators amplified TCR beta CDR3 regions from RNA transcripts. When the TCR CDR3 underwent first-round RT-PCR, the HTBI primer set was used. Each CDR3 protein gets one entry after TCRdb re-called the multiplex PCR reads with MiXCR. The data show hundreds of thousands of distinct CDR3 sequences, 16% seen once. V dropped 3 bases and J dropped 0 bases, with 18 bases sitting between them. The germline V gene encodes CDR1 SGHAT and CDR2 FQNNGV. The CDR3 spans 18 residues. The data originate from a study of T cells in Graves' hyperthyroidism and ophthalmopathy.

The rearrangement uses TRBV11-2 and TRBJ2-1, with D unclear. The sequenced sample was blood. This clonotype was sampled from a middle-aged woman with Graves' ophthalmopathy. CDR3 coding DNA: TGTGCCAGCAGCTTCCCCTCTCTCTCCAGGAGCTCCTACAATGAGCAGTTCTTC. Amino acid sequence: CASSFPSLSRSSYNEQFF. Full variable domain (missing parts from reference TRBV11-2 and TRBJ2-1): EAGVAQSPRYKIIEKRQSVAFWCNPISGHATLYWYQQILGQGPKLLIQFQNNGVVDDSQLPKDRFSAERLKGVDSTLKIQPAKLEDSAVYLCASSFPSLSRSSYNEQFFGPGTRLTVL.